The 17 T cell receptor beta chains listed next were all sequenced from one sample in a study of PD-1 blockade in classical Hodgkin lymphoma. Time point described: newly diagnosed, previously untreated cHL patient sample. The study purified CD4+ T cells from thawed PBMCs using magnetic negative selection. Clones were sequenced by immunoSEQ multiplex PCR, and TCRdb holds only the in-frame ones, with some missing. Of fewer than 25,000 clones listed, about 88% are singletons. Sequenced input: CD4+ T cells from blood. The source is a human donor with classical Hodgkin lymphoma.

This chain uses TRBV2 with TRBJ2-3; D call uncertain. This CDR3 has 12 amino acids. Trimming stripped 9 bases from V and 3 bases from J, with 10 bases between. CDR1 is SNHLY and CDR2 is FYNNEI in the germline V gene. CDR3 residues: CARGRSTDTQYF. Here the CDR3 DNA reads TGTGCCAGAGGGCGCTCTACAGATACGCAGTATTTT. The full variable domain, completed using reference TRBV2 and TRBJ2-3, is EPEVTQTPSHQVTQMGQEVILRCVPISNHLYFYWYRQILGQKVEFLVSFYNNEISEKSEIFDDQFSVERPDGSNFTLKIRSTKLEDSAMYFCARGRSTDTQYFGPGTRLTVL.

V is TRBV19 and J is TRBJ2-5; 9 nucleotides line up with TRBD1. V was pared by 9 bases and J by 2 bases, with 4 bases of the junction left unmatched. The germline gives CDR1 LNHDA, CDR2 SQIVND (reference sequence). This CDR3 region has 13 residues. The CDR3 DNA reads TGTGCCAGCAAGGGACAGGGACAAGAGACCCAGTACTTC. This codes for CASKGQGQETQYF.

The V call is TRBV5-4, the J call TRBJ2-7; no clear D. The V gene lost 1 base and the J gene lost 1 base, with 12 bases spanning the gap. Germline V CDR1 and CDR2: SGHNT, YYREEE (reference sequence). The CDR3 contains 15 residues. The CDR3 here is CASSLWDTASYEQYF. CDR3 bases: TGTGCCAGCAGCTTGTGGGATACCGCTTCCTACGAGCAGTACTTC.

This clone was picked up a small number of times. The J gene is TRBJ1-1, the V gene TRBV18; D gene ambiguous. Germline V CDR1 and CDR2: KGHSH, LQKENI. The CDR3 extends over 13 amino acids. Trimming cost V 0 bases and J 3 bases, with 5 bases left between them. The CDR3 region is CASSPPGYTEAFF. CDR3 bases: TGTGCCAGCTCACCACCGGGGTACACTGAAGCTTTCTTT.

V is TRBV4-3 and J is TRBJ2-5, with a tentative D call TRBD2 (6 bases). V lost 1 base to trimming and J lost 1 base, with 10 bases between them. CDR1 LGHNA and CDR2 YSLEER come from the germline V gene. CDR3 size: 15 residues. CDR3 DNA: TGCGCCAGCAGCCAAGGACTCGGGGGCCAAGAGACCCAGTACTTC. Its translation: CASSQGLGGQETQYF.

The V gene is TRBV7-9, the J gene TRBJ2-5, with 8 bases lining up with TRBD1. The V gene's germline CDR1 is SEHNR and CDR2 FQNEAQ (reference sequence). V lost 3 bases and J lost 4; bases outside the gene matches: 7. The CDR3 runs 15 residues. The CDR3 spells CASSFFRGRGETQYF. The CDR3 DNA follows: TGTGCCAGCAGCTTCTTCAGGGGGCGAGGAGAGACCCAGTACTTC.

V is TRBV11-2 and J is TRBJ2-7; 8 bases are a match to TRBD1. Trimming removed 1 base from V and 3 bases from J; junction bases left unmatched: 2. CDR1 is SGHAT, CDR2 FQNNGV, per germline. The CDR3 has 14 residues. The CDR3 nucleotides read TGTGCCAGCAGCTTAGTAGACAGGGGCTACGAGCAGTACTTC. It specifies CASSLVDRGYEQYF.

The chain is built from TRBV21-1 and TRBJ2-7; the table assigns TRBD2, which was not confirmed against the DNA. TRBV21-1 is annotated as a pseudogene. The CDR3 contains 15 residues. The CDR3 DNA reads as TGTGCCAGCAGCAAGGCGGGGGGCCTCGGCCACGAGCAGTACTTC. This translates into CASSKAGGLGHEQYF.

The chain combines TRBV29-1 with TRBJ1-2, with 7 bases that match TRBD1. The CDR3 extends over 13 amino acids. From germline, CDR1 is SQVTM and CDR2 ANQGSEA. The ends lost 8 bases at V and 7 bases at J; junction bases unmatched: 13. CDR3 in amino acids: CSTGTQGVGGYTF. As DNA, the CDR3 is TGCAGCACCGGGACCCAGGGGGTGGGTGGCTACACCTTC.

The chain uses TRBV6-1 and TRBJ2-7; D possibly uses TRBD1 or TRBD2 (6 bases each). Per the germline V gene, CDR1 is MNHNS and CDR2 is SASEGT. Trimming shortened V by 6 bases and J by 4 bases, and 10 bases separated the two germline ends. This CDR3 is 12 amino acids long. The CDR3 loop reads CASRGGPYEQYF. CDR3 nucleotides: TGTGCCAGCAGGGGGGGCCCGTACGAGCAGTACTTC.

The gene calls are TRBV25-1 and TRBJ2-2; 11 bases align to TRBD1. Trimming at V came to 6 bases and at J to 1 base, leaving 1 base not matched to a gene. Germline CDR1 and CDR2: MGHDK and SYGVNS. The CDR3 totals 15 residues. The CDR3 here is CASSGTGGNTGELFF. CDR3 nucleotides: TGTGCCAGCAGCGGGACAGGGGGGAACACCGGGGAGCTGTTTTTT.

The V and J genes are TRBV9 and TRBJ2-7, with D perhaps TRBD1 (6 bases). The CDR3 extends over 16 amino acids. V dropped 4 bases and J dropped 3 bases, with 20 bases sitting between them. The germline V gene encodes CDR1 SGDLS and CDR2 YYNGEE. As DNA, the CDR3 is TGTGCCAGCAGCAAAGCAGTCAGGGGAAGCGGCTACGAGCAGTACTTC. The encoded protein is CASSKAVRGSGYEQYF.

This rearrangement joins TRBV30 to TRBJ2-7; either TRBD1 or TRBD2 may supply D (5 bases each). CDR3 size: 13 residues. Between the trimmed V and J ends, which lost 3 bases and 3 bases, there was a span of 12 bases. The germline V gene has CDR1 GTSNPN and CDR2 SVGIG (reference sequence). As DNA, the CDR3 is TGTGCCTGGAGCGCCGGGGCGAACTACGAGCAGTACTTC. Protein sequence: CAWSAGANYEQYF.

The chain uses TRBV4-2 and TRBJ1-1; 8 positions agree with TRBD1. CDR1 LGHNA and CDR2 YNFKEQ come from the germline V gene. Trimming cost V 1 base and J 4 bases; bases outside gene matches: 2. The CDR3 runs to 14 residues. The CDR3 sequence: CASSQADRGTEAFF. Written as DNA, the CDR3 is TGTGCCAGCAGCCAAGCCGACAGGGGCACTGAAGCTTTCTTT.

The chain links TRBV6-5 to TRBJ2-7; 9 bases agree with TRBD1. This CDR3 region has 15 residues. V dropped 6 bases and J dropped 3; count of bases not matched to a gene: 9. Per germline, CDR1 MNHEY and CDR2 SVGAGI. The CDR3: CASRTGTGSDYEQYF. The CDR3 DNA sequence: TGTGCCAGCAGGACCGGGACAGGGTCAGACTACGAGCAGTACTTC.

DNA of the CDR3: TGTGCCAGCAGCGACACGGGACAGCCATACAATGAGCAGTTCTTC. This codes for CASSDTGQPYNEQFF. The chain employs TRBV9 and TRBJ2-1; 7 bases are a match to TRBD1. Germline V CDR1 and CDR2: SGDLS, YYNGEE. This CDR3 has 15 residues. With V trimmed by 3 bases and J by 4 bases, 7 bases remained unmatched. The full variable domain, rest sourced from reference TRBV9 and TRBJ2-1, is DSGVTQTPKHLITATGQRVTLRCSPRSGDLSVYWYQQSLDQGLQFLIQYYNGEERAKGNILERFSAQQFPDLHSELNLSSLELGDSALYFCASSDTGQPYNEQFFGPGTRLTVL.

The DNA of the CDR3 is TGTGCCAGCAGCTTAGTCCAGACCGGGGGCGGCTACACCTTC. Its translation is CASSLVQTGGGYTF. The rearrangement joins TRBV7-2 to TRBJ1-2; D is perhaps TRBD1 (6 bases). The CDR3 extends over 14 amino acids. The V and J ends lost 1 base and 8 bases respectively, with 14 bases between them. Germline loops: CDR1 SGHTA, CDR2 FQGNSA.